The 5 T cell receptor beta chains given below trace back to one sample, sequenced in a study of cytomegalovirus exposure and HLA in healthy donors. The PCR employed 60 Vbeta primers together with 13 Jbeta primers. Profiled with immunoSEQ multiplex PCR; TCRdb holds only in-frame clones, not every one. The table shows around 140,000 clones, with 82% occurring only once. Sequenced material: PBMCs. The origin of the receptors is a woman aged 45-65 years in good health and CMV-seropositive.

This chain uses TRBV7-2 with TRBJ1-5; 7 nucleotides align to TRBD1. The CDR3 contains 15 residues. V was pared by 3 bases and J by 5 bases, with 7 bases of the junction left unmatched. Per germline, CDR1 SGHTA and CDR2 FQGNSA. CDR3 DNA: TGTGCCAGCAGCTTTTCCACGACAGGGCATCAGCCCCAGCATTTT. It specifies CASSFSTTGHQPQHF.

This clone showed up just once. The chain has TRBV7-2 and TRBJ2-1, with 10 bases fitting TRBD2. This CDR3 has 18 residues. Trimming took 3 bases from V and 3 from J; bases not matched to a gene: 11. CDR1 is SGHTA, CDR2 FQGNSA, per germline. The CDR3 sequence: CASSFPSGGRGSYNEQFF. The CDR3 DNA follows: TGTGCCAGCAGCTTTCCTAGCGGGGGCCGGGGGAGCTACAATGAGCAGTTCTTC.

The chain has TRBV6-4 and TRBJ2-1; 9 bases agree with TRBD2. Losses at the gene ends were 6 bases for V and 5 bases for J; bases not matched to a gene: 5. CDR1 and CDR2 (germline): MRHNA, SNTAGT. There are 14 residues in the CDR3. The CDR3: CASSRLAADNEQFF. In DNA, the CDR3 is TGTGCCAGCAGCCGACTAGCGGCGGACAATGAGCAGTTCTTC.

V usage is TRBV25-1 and J usage is TRBJ2-1; TRBD2 aligns across 8 bases. The CDR3 length is 13 residues. CDR1 and CDR2 (germline): MGHDK, SYGVNS. Trimming took 6 bases from V and 9 from J; bases not matched to a gene: 7. CDR3 sequence (DNA): TGTGCCAGCAGCGATGCGGGGGGAAGTGAGCAGTTCTTC. Translated, it gives CASSDAGGSEQFF.

The V call is TRBV5-3, the J call TRBJ1-2, with D perhaps TRBD1 (6 bases). TRBV5-3 is classed as an ORF, of uncertain function. This CDR3 comprises 16 residues. The ends were cut back, 0 bases at V and 2 bases at J, with 14 bases in the middle. The CDR3 nucleotides read TGTGCCAGAAGCTTGGACAACAGGGTGCCCAACTATGGCTACACCTTC. It is translated as CARSLDNRVPNYGYTF.